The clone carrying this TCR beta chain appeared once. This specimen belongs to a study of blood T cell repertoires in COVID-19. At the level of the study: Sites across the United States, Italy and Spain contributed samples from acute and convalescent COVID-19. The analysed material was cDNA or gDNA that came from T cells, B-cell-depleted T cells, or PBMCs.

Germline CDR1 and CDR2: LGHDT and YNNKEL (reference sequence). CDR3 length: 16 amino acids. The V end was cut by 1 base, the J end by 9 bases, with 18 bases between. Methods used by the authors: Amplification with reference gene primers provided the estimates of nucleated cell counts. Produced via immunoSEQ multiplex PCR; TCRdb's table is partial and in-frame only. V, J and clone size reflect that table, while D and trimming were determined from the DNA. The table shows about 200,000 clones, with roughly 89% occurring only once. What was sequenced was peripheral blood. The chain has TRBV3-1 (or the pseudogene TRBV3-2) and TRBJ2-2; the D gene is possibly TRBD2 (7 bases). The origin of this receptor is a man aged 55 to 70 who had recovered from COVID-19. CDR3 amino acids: CASSQVGTGGDRELFF. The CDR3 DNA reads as TGTGCCAGCAGCCAAGTAGGGACGGGGGGCGACCGGGAGCTGTTTTTT.